The 18 T cell receptor beta chains below all came from one sample that was sequenced in a study of immune cell composition in non-small cell lung cancer. TCRdb's copy holds only in-frame clones and misses some; the assay was immunoSEQ multiplex PCR. Of 1,500 or so clones listed, about 66% were seen once; the top ten hold approximately 31%. Normal lung sampling was at least 3 cm from the tumour, as distant as possible. The material sequenced was non-adjacent lung tissue. These receptors all stem from a human donor with non-small cell lung cancer.

The CDR3 spells CASSLRDRGLSGANVLTF. CDR3 sequence (DNA): TGTGCCAGCAGCTTACGGGACAGGGGGCTATCTGGGGCCAACGTCCTGACTTTC. The chain recombines TRBV7-8 with TRBJ2-6, with 12 bases identical to TRBD1. This CDR3 has 18 amino acids. Germline loops: CDR1 SGHVS, CDR2 FQNEAQ. Trimming took 2 bases from V and 1 from J; bases not matched to a gene: 3.

The chain has TRBV29-1 and TRBJ2-2, with 8 nucleotides matching TRBD1. In germline, CDR1 is SQVTM, CDR2 ANQGSEA. The CDR3 spans 14 residues. Trimming cost V 2 bases and J 6 bases; bases outside gene matches: 5. This chain's CDR3 is CSVERTGISGELFF. Here the CDR3 DNA reads TGCAGCGTTGAAAGGACAGGGATTTCCGGGGAGCTGTTTTTT.

This clone appeared a few times. The V gene is TRBV7-4, the J gene TRBJ2-1, with D possibly TRBD2 on 5 matching bases. V was cut by 1 base and J by 0 bases, with 7 bases left in between. Germline CDR1 reads SGHVT; CDR2 reads SQSDAQ. There are 15 residues in the CDR3. The DNA for the CDR3 is TGTGCCAGCAGCTTAGGTGGAGGCTCCTACAATGAGCAGTTCTTC. It specifies CASSLGGGSYNEQFF.

The chain has TRBV7-9 and TRBJ2-3; TRBD2 matches at 10 bases. The junction had 9 bases not matched to a gene; V was cut back by 7 bases and J by 2 bases. Germline loops: CDR1 SEHNR, CDR2 FQNEAQ (reference sequence). The CDR3 contains 16 residues. The CDR3 bases are TGTGCCAGCAAAACTAGCGGGGCCCTCGACACAGATACGCAGTATTTT. It codes for CASKTSGALDTDTQYF.

The J gene is TRBJ2-1, the V gene TRBV11-3, with 7 bases fitting TRBD1. With V trimmed by 3 bases and J by 8 bases, 13 bases remained unmatched. The CDR3 has 16 amino acids. Germline CDR1 reads SGHNT; CDR2 reads YENEEA. The CDR3 coding sequence is TGTGCCAGCAGCTTTGCCATAGGGGGCTTGGGGGATGAGCAGTTCTTC. Amino acid sequence: CASSFAIGGLGDEQFF.

The genes are TRBV5-1 and TRBJ2-7, with D perhaps matching TRBD1 (5 bases). The germline CDR1 and CDR2 sequences are SGHRS and YFSETQ. V was cut by 0 bases and J by 0 bases, with 7 bases left in between. This CDR3 spans 14 amino acids. CDR3 region: CASSLGQNSYEQYF. The CDR3 nucleotides are TGCGCCAGCAGCTTGGGACAGAACTCCTACGAGCAGTACTTC.

The V gene is TRBV6-5, the J gene TRBJ2-7, with D possibly TRBD1 on 6 matching bases. CDR3 length: 12 amino acids. Trimming took off 10 bases at V and 0 bases at J, with 10 bases between the two ends. The germline CDR1 and CDR2 sequences are MNHEY and SVGAGI. This CDR3 is CATRDTSYEQYF. Written as DNA, the CDR3 is TGTGCCACCAGGGACACCTCCTACGAGCAGTACTTC.

This clone was picked up a small number of times. The V gene is TRBV7-7, the J gene TRBJ2-2, with 11 bases matching TRBD1. V lost 5 bases to trimming and J lost 5 bases; unmatched junction nucleotides: 4. Germline-derived CDR1 and CDR2 are SSHAT and FNYEAQ (reference sequence). This CDR3 has 15 amino acids. CDR3 sequence: CASSAGQGATGELFF. As DNA, the CDR3 is TGTGCCAGCAGCGCAGGACAGGGGGCTACCGGGGAGCTGTTTTTT.

This clone appeared once. This rearrangement joins TRBV5-4 to TRBJ2-1; D is ambiguous. The CDR3 is 13 residues long. CDR1 is SGHNT and CDR2 is YYREEE in the germline V gene (reference sequence). Between the trimmed V and J ends, which lost 1 base and 5 bases, there was a span of 7 bases. CDR3 protein: CASSLQINNEQFF. The CDR3 DNA sequence: TGTGCCAGCAGCTTGCAGATTAACAATGAGCAGTTCTTC.

This clone is termed large (0.1 to 1%). V gene TRBV28 combines with J gene TRBJ1-2, with D maybe TRBD1 (5 bases). The germline gives CDR1 MDHEN, CDR2 SYDVKM. This CDR3 region has 15 residues. V lost 2 bases and J lost 8, with 18 bases in between. The CDR3 region has the DNA TGTGCCAGCAGTTTACCCCGAGCCAGGGTGGGGGGCTACACCTTC. Translation: CASSLPRARVGGYTF.

The rearrangement uses TRBV5-1 and TRBJ2-5; TRBD1 matches 8 bases. The germline V gene encodes CDR1 SGHRS and CDR2 YFSETQ. V gave up 3 bases and J gave up 4 bases; unmatched junction bases: 8. This CDR3 is built from 15 residues. The CDR3 loop is CASSSGTGTGETQYF. Here the CDR3 DNA reads TGCGCCAGCAGCTCCGGGACGGGGACAGGAGAGACCCAGTACTTC.

J is TRBJ1-4 and V is TRBV7-6; D not certain. Germline values: CDR1 SGHVS, CDR2 FNYEAQ. The V end lost 2 bases, the J end lost 7 bases, and 5 bases lay between the germline ends. The CDR3 length is 12 residues. The CDR3 region has the DNA TGTGCCAGCAGCTTACCCGGTGAAAAACTGTTTTTT. Translated, it gives CASSLPGEKLFF.

Written as DNA, the CDR3 is TGTGCCAGCAGCTCTTCTAGCGAACGGGCAGATACGCAGTATTTT. Translation: CASSSSSERADTQYF. This sequence joins TRBV28 and TRBJ2-3, with D perhaps TRBD2 (6 bases). This CDR3 region has 15 residues. V lost 6 bases to trimming and J lost 4 bases, with 17 bases between them. Per the germline V gene, CDR1 is MDHEN and CDR2 is SYDVKM.

V is TRBV15 and J is TRBJ2-2, with D tentatively TRBD2 (5 bases). This CDR3 spans 15 amino acids. The V gene's germline CDR1 is LNHNV and CDR2 YYDKDF (reference sequence). Trimming shortened V by 0 bases and J by 1 base, and 6 bases separated the two germline ends. The CDR3 reads CATSREEGNTGELFF. The CDR3 nucleotides read TGTGCCACCAGCAGAGAAGAGGGGAACACCGGGGAGCTGTTTTTT.

The chain couples TRBV5-1 to TRBJ2-7; D may be TRBD1 (8 bases). In germline, CDR1 is SGHRS, CDR2 YFSETQ. The CDR3 length is 14 residues. Trimming cost V 0 bases and J 7 bases, with 14 bases left between them. The CDR3 loop reads CASSLDRGRGEQYF. CDR3 nucleotide sequence: TGCGCCAGCAGCTTGGACAGGGGGAGGGGGGAGCAGTACTTC.

The genes are TRBV10-3 and TRBJ2-1; 14 bases line up with TRBD2. The CDR3 runs 16 residues. The germline V gene has CDR1 ENHRY and CDR2 SYGVKD. V was clipped by 0 bases and J by 9 bases; unmatched bases: 4. For the CDR3, the DNA is TGTGCCATCAGTGAGTCGACTAGCGGGAGGGGAAGTGAGCAGTTCTTC. Translated, it gives CAISESTSGRGSEQFF.

This clone was picked up a small number of times. The chain carries TRBV19 and TRBJ1-1, with 10 bases fitting TRBD1. The CDR3 sequence is 16 residues long. V was clipped by 7 bases and J by 6 bases; unmatched bases: 14. Per germline, CDR1 LNHDA and CDR2 SQIVND (reference sequence). In DNA, the CDR3 is TGTGCCAGTAACGGAATCCGACAGGGGGCGAAGGCTGAAGCTTTCTTT. This gives the protein CASNGIRQGAKAEAFF.

In its sample, this clone ranks as hyperexpanded. The chain joins TRBV7-8 to TRBJ1-5; a weak D match, TRBD1 (5 bases). From germline, CDR1 is SGHVS and CDR2 FQNEAQ. V lost 1 base and J lost 5, with 12 bases in between. The CDR3 loop spans 15 amino acids. Written as DNA, the CDR3 is TGTGCCAGCAGCTTAGGGGCAGGGAGGGATCAGCCCCAGCATTTT. The encoded protein is CASSLGAGRDQPQHF.